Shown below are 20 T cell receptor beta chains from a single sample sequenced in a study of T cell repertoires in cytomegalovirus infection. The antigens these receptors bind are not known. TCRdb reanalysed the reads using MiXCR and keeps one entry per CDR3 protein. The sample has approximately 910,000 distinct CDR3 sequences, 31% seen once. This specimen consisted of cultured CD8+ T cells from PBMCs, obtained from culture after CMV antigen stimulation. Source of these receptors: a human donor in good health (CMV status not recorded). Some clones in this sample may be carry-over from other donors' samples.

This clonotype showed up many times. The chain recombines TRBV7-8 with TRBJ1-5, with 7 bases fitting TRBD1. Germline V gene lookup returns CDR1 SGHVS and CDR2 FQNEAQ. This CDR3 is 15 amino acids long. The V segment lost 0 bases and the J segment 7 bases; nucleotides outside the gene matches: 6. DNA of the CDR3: TGTGCCAGCAGCTTAGCAGGGGGCGCGGGCCAGCCCCAGCATTTT. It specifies CASSLAGGAGQPQHF. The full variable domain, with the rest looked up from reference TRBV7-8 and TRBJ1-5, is GAGVSQSPRYKVAKRGQDVALRCDPISGHVSLFWYQQALGQGPEFLTYFQNEAQLDKSGLPSDRFFAERPEGSVSTLKIQRTQQEDSAVYLCASSLAGGAGQPQHFGDGTRLSIL.

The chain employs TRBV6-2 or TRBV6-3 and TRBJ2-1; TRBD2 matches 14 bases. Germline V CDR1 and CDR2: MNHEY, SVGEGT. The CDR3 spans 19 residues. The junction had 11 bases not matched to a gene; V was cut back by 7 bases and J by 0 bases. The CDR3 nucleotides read TGTGCCAGCACTCTAACTTGGACTAGCGGGGGGAGCTCCTACAATGAGCAGTTCTTC. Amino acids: CASTLTWTSGGSSYNEQFF.

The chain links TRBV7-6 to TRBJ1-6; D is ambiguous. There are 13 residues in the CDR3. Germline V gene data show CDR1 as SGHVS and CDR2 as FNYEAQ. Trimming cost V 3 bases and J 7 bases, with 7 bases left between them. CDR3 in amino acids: CASSFQENSPLHF. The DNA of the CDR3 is TGTGCCAGCAGCTTCCAAGAAAATTCACCCCTCCACTTT.

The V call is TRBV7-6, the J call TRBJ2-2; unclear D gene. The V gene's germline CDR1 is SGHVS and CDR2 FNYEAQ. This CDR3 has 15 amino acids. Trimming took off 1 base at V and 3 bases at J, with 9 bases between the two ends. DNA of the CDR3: TGTGCCAGCAGCTTAGGACTTGGTGACACCGGGGAGCTGTTTTTT. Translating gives CASSLGLGDTGELFF.

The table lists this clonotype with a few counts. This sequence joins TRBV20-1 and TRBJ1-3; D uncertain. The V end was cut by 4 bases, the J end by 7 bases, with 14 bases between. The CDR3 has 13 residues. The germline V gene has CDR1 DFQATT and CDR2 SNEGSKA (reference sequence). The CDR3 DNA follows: TGCAGTGCTAAACGGGCTCCCCGGAACACCATATATTTT. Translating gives CSAKRAPRNTIYF.

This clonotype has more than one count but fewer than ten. The CDR3 nucleotides read TGTGCCAGCAGTTTAGTGGGGTATCAGCCCCAGCATTTT. Amino acid sequence: CASSLVGYQPQHF. The rearrangement links TRBV27 to TRBJ1-5; no clear D. The germline V gene has CDR1 MNHEY and CDR2 SMNVEV (reference sequence). With 2 bases removed from V and 5 bases from J, the gap between germline ends came to 7 bases. The CDR3 extends over 13 amino acids.

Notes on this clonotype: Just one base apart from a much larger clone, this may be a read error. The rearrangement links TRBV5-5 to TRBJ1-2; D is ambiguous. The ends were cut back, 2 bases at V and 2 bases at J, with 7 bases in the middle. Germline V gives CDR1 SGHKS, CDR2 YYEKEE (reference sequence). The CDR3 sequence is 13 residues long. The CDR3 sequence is CASSFTENYGYTF. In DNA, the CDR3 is TGTGCCAGCAGCTTTACAGAGAACTATGGCTACACCTTC.

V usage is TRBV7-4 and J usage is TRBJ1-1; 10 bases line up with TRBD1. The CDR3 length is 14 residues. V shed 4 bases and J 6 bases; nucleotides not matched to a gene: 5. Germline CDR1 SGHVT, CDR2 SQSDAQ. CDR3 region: CASSSGTGVSEAFF. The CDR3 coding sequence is TGTGCCAGCAGCTCTGGGACAGGGGTATCTGAAGCTTTCTTT. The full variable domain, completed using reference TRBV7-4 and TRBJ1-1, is GAGVSQSPRYKVAKRGRDVALRCDSISGHVTLYWYRQTLGQGSEVLTYSQSDAQRDKSGRPSGRFSAERPERSVSTLKIQRTEQGDSAVYLCASSSGTGVSEAFFGQGTRLTVV.

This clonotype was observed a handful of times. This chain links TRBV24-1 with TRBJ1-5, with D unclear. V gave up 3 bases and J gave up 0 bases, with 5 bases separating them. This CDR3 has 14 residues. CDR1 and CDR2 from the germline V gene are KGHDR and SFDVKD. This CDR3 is CATSDGDSNQPQHF. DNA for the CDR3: TGTGCCACCAGTGATGGGGATAGCAATCAGCCCCAGCATTTT.

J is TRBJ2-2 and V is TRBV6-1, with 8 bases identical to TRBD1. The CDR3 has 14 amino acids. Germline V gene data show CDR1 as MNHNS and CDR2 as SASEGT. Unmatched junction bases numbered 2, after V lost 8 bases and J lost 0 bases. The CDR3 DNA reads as TGTGCCAGCGGGGACAGGACGAACACCGGGGAGCTGTTTTTT. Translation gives CASGDRTNTGELFF.

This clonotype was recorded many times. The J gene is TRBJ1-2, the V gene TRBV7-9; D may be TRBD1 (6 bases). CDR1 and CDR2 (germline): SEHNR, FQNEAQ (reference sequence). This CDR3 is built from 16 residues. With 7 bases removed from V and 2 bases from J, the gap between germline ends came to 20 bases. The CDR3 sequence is CASTHRDTSFNYGYTF. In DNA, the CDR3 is TGTGCCAGCACCCACCGGGACACCTCTTTCAACTATGGCTACACCTTC. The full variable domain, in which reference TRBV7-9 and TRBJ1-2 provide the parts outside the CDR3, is DTGVSQNPRHKITKRGQNVTFRCDPISEHNRLYWYRQTLGQGPEFLTYFQNEAQLEKSRLLSDRFSAERPKGSFSTLEIQRTEQGDSAMYLCASTHRDTSFNYGYTFGSGTRLTVV.

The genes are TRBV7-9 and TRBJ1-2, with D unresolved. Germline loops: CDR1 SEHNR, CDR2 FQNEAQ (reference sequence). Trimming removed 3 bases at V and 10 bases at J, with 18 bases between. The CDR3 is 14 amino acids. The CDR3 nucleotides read TGTGCCAGCAGCTTTCAGCCCGGGATTGCTGACTACACCTTC. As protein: CASSFQPGIADYTF.

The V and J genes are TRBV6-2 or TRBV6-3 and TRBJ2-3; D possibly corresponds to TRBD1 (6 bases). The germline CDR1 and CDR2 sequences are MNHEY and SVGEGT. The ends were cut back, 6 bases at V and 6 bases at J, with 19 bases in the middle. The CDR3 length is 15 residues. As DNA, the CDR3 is TGTGCCAGCAGCCCAGGTGGTGGGGGCGAGGATACGCAGTATTTT. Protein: CASSPGGGGEDTQYF.

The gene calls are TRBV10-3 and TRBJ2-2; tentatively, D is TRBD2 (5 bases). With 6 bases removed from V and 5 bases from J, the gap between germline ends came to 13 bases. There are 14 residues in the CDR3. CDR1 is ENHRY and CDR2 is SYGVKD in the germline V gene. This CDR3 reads CAIRGMPGTGELFF. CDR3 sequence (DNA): TGTGCCATCAGAGGGATGCCGGGGACCGGGGAGCTGTTTTTT.

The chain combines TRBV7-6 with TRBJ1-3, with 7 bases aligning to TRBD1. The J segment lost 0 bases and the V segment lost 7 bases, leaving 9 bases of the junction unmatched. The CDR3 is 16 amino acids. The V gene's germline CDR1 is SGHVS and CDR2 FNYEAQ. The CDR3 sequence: CASTAAGGVSGNTIYF. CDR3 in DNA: TGTGCCAGCACAGCCGCAGGGGGAGTCTCTGGAAACACCATATATTTT.

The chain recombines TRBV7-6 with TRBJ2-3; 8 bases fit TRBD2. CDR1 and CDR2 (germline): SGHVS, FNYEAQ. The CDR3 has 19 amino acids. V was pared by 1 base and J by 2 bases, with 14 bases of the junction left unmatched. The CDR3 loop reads CASSLDRGGQDLYTDTQYF. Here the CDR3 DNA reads TGTGCCAGCAGCTTAGATCGGGGGGGGCAGGACCTCTACACAGATACGCAGTATTTT.

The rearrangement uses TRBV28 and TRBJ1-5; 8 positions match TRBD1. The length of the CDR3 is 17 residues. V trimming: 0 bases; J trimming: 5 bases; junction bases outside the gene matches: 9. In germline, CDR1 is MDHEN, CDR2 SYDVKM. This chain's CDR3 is CASSLWGDRIDHQPQHF. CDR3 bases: TGTGCCAGCAGTTTATGGGGGGACAGGATCGACCATCAGCCCCAGCATTTT.

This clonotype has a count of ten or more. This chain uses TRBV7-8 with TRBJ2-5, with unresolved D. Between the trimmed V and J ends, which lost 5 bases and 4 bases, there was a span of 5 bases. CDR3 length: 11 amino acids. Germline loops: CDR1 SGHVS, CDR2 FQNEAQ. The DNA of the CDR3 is TGTGCCAGCAGCCCGGCAGAGACCCAGTACTTC. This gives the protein CASSPAETQYF.

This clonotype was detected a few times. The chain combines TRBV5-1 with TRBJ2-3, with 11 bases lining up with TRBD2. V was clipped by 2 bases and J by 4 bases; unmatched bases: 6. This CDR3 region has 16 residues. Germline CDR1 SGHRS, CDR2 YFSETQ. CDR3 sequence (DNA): TGCGCCAGCAGCTTCAAACTAGCGGGGGTCGCAGATACGCAGTATTTT. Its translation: CASSFKLAGVADTQYF.

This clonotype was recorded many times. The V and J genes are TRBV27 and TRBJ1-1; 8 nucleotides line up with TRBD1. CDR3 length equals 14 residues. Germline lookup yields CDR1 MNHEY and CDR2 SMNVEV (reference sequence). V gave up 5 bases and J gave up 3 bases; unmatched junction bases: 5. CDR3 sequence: CASSPRTGHTEAFF. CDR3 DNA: TGTGCCAGCAGTCCCAGGACAGGGCACACTGAAGCTTTCTTT.